The rows below give T cell receptor beta chains drawn from one sample of a study of Ad26.COV2.S vaccination and SARS-CoV-2 variants. TCRdb's copy holds only in-frame clones and misses some; the assay was immunoSEQ multiplex PCR. The sample consists of approximately 300,000 clones, around 83% of them appearing once. Sequenced here: peripheral blood, sampled in a trial of Ad26.COV2.S vaccine versus placebo. The receptors derive from a person aged 18-60 years who received the Ad26.COV2.S COVID-19 vaccine or a placebo. Both conserved end residues are part of each CDR3. The D gene is left open where the match is weak. Where a row states a size, it is once, few, many or the class of an expanded clone; other rows omit it.

>NA|TRBV18|TRBJ1-2|NA
TGTGCCAGCTCACCACAAACAGGTGGGGCTGCTGCGTATGGCTACACCTTC
CASSPQTGGAAAYGYTF
>NA|TRBV6-1|TRBJ2-4|NA
TGTGCCAGCAGTGAAAAGGCCCGGGAGCTAAAAAACATTCAGTACTTC
CASSEKARELKNIQYF
>NA|TRBV9|TRBJ2-1|NA
TGTGCCAGCAGCGTAGGACAGGTCCGCTCCTACAATGAGCAGTTCTTC
CASSVGQVRSYNEQFF
>TRBD1|TRBV4-3|TRBJ1-3|NA
TGCGCCAGCAGCCAAGGAGGGACAGGTGGGGGAAACACCATATATTTT
CASSQGGTGGGNTIYF
>TRBD1|TRBV5-6|TRBJ2-7|NA
TGTGCCAGCAGCTATGCAGGGGGAGCGATCTACGAGCAGTACTTC
CASSYAGGAIYEQYF
>NA|TRBV15|TRBJ2-5|few
TGTGCCACCAGCAGGGGGAATCTGGAAGAGACCCAGTACTTC
CATSRGNLEETQYF
>NA|TRBV7-2|TRBJ2-1|few
TGTGCCAGCAGCTTAGTACGGCGTGAAGATGAGTTCTTC
CASSLVRREDEFF
>NA|TRBV5-6|TRBJ2-7|once
TGTGCCAGCAGCTTGGGGAGGGTAGGCTCCTACGAGCAGTACTTC
CASSLGRVGSYEQYF
>TRBD1|TRBV6-5|TRBJ1-1|NA
TGTGCCAGCAGTTACGGCAACAGGGGAGGCACTGAAGCTTTCTTT
CASSYGNRGGTEAFF
>NA|TRBV18|TRBJ1-1|NA
TGTGCCAGCTCACTTGGGGCGAACACTGAAGCTTTCTTT
CASSLGANTEAFF
>NA|TRBV7-2|TRBJ1-1|few
TGTGCCAGCAGCTTATTTGGGGCGGGGACTGAAGCTTTCTTT
CASSLFGAGTEAFF
>TRBD1|TRBV10-3|TRBJ2-1|NA
TGTGCCATCAACCAGGGGGTGAACAATGAGCAGTTCTTC
CAINQGVNNEQFF
>NA|TRBV7-9|TRBJ1-2|NA
TGTGCCAGCAGCTTAGTAGGCAGAGGAGATGGCTACACCTTC
CASSLVGRGDGYTF
>NA|TRBV18|TRBJ1-2|NA
TGTGCCAGCTCACCCTCTCAGGAGGGAAGAAACTATGGCTACACCTTC
CASSPSQEGRNYGYTF